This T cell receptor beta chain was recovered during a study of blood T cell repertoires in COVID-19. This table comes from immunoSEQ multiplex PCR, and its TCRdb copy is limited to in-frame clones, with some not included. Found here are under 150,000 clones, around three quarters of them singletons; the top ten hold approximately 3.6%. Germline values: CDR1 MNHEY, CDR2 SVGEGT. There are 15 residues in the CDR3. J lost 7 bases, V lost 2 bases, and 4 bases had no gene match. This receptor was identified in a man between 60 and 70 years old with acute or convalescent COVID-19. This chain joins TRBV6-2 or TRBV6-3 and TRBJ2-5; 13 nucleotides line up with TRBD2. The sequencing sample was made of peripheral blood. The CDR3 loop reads CASSYGGTSGVTQYF. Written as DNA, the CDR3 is TGTGCCAGCAGTTACGGCGGGACTAGCGGGGTGACCCAGTACTTC.